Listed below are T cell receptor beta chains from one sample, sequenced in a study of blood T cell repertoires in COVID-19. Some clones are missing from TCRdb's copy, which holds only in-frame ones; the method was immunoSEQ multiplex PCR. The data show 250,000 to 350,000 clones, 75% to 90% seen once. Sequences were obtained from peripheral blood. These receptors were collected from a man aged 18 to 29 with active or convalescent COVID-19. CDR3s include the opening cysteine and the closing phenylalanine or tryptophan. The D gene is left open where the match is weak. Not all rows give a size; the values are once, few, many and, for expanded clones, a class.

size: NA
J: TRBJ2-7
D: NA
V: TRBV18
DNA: TGTGCCAGCTCACCGGGGGCATCTCGGTCCTACGAGCAGTACTTC
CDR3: CASSPGASRSYEQYF

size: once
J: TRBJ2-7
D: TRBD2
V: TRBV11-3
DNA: TGTGCCAGCAGCCTTCTAGCGGGAGGTCTGGACGAGCAGTACTTC
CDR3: CASSLLAGGLDEQYF

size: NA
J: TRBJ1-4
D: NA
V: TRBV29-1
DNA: TGCAGCGTTGAAAAGTTCCAGGGAGGGGAAAAACTGTTTTTT
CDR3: CSVEKFQGGEKLFF

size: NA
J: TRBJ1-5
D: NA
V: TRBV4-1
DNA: TGCGCCAGCAGCCAAGTTCAGGTCAATCAGCCCCAGCATTTT
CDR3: CASSQVQVNQPQHF

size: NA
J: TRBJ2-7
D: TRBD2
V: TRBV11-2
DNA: TGTGCCAGCAGCTTAGATAGTCTAGCGGTCTACGAGCAGTACTTC
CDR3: CASSLDSLAVYEQYF

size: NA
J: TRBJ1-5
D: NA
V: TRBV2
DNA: TGTGCCAGCAGAGAGGGAGGGGTCAACAATCAGCCCCAGCATTTT
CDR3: CASREGGVNNQPQHF

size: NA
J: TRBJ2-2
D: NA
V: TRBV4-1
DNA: TGCGCCAGCAGCCAAGCCCTAGCCAGCACCGGGGAGCTGTTTTTT
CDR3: CASSQALASTGELFF

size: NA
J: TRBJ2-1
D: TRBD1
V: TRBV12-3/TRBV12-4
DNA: TGTGCCAGCAGACTAAACCGGGACAGGACATTCTTC
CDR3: CASRLNRDRTFF

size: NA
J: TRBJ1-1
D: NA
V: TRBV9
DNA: TGTGCCAGCAGCGTTGGGGCAGGGGTTCCCCATACTGAAGCTTTCTTT
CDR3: CASSVGAGVPHTEAFF

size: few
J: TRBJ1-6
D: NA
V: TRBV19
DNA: TGTGCCAGTAGTCTCCCGAGCTCCTATAATTCACCCCTCCACTTT
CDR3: CASSLPSSYNSPLHF

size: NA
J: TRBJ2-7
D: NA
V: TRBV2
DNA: TGTGCCAGCAGTGGATTGTCAGGCGCCTACGAGCAGTACTTC
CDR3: CASSGLSGAYEQYF

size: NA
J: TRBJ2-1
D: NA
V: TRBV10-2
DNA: TGCGCCGCCCAGAACCGGGGATACAATGAGCAGTTCTTC
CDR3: CAAQNRGYNEQFF

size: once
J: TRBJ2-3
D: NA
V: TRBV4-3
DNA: TGCGCCAGCAGCCAACGGACTCCGGCGGGTCCGGTGGGAGATACGCAGTATTTT
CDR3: CASSQRTPAGPVGDTQYF

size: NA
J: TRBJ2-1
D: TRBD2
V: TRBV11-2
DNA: TGTGCCAGCAGCTTAGAGACTAGCGCAAATGAGCAGTTCTTC
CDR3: CASSLETSANEQFF

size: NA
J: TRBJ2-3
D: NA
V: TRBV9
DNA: TGTGCCAGCAGCGTAGTGACAGTAGATACGCAGTATTTT
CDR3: CASSVVTVDTQYF

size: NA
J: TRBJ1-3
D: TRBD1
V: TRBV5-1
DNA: TGCGCCAGCAGCTCGGACAGGAACCCTGGAAACACCATATATTTT
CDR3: CASSSDRNPGNTIYF

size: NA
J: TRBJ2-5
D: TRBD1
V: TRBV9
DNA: TGTGCCAGCAGCACCGACAGGGACGGTCAAGAGACCCAGTACTTC
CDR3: CASSTDRDGQETQYF

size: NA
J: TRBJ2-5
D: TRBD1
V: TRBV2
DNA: TGTGCCAGCAGTCAGGACAGGGGGCGAGAGACCCAGTACTTC
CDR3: CASSQDRGRETQYF

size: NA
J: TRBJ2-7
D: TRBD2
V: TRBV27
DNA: TGTGCCAGCAGTTTACTCACAGCGGGGGGGCTGTCCTACGAGCAGTACTTC
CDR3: CASSLLTAGGLSYEQYF

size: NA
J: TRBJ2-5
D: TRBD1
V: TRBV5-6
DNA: TGTGCCAGCAGCACGGGACAGGAGGAAGAGACCCAGTACTTC
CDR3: CASSTGQEEETQYF

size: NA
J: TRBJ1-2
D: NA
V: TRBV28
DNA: TGTGCCACCCAGCCACTATATGGCTACACCTTC
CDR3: CATQPLYGYTF

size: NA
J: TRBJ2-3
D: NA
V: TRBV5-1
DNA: TGCGCCAGCAGGTGGGGAGCCACTCCAGATACGCAGTATTTT
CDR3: CASRWGATPDTQYF

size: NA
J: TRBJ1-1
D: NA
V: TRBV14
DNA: TGTGCCAGCAGCCAAGATCTGACAGCCCCTGAGGCTTTCTTT
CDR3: CASSQDLTAPEAFF

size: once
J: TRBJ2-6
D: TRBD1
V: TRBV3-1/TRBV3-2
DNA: TGTGCCAGCAGCCGTGACAGGGTCTCTGGGGCCAACGTCCTGACTTTC
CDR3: CASSRDRVSGANVLTF

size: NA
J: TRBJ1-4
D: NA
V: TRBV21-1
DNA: TGTGCCAGCAGCAAGGACCGGGACAGGGATGAAAAACTGTTTTTT
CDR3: CASSKDRDRDEKLFF

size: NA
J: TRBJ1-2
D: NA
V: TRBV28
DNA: TGTACCAGCAGTTTGGCGGGAGACTATGGCTACACCTTC
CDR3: CTSSLAGDYGYTF

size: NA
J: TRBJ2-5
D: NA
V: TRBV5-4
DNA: TGTGCCAGCAGCCAGTATAGCGTGGAGACCCAGTACTTC
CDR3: CASSQYSVETQYF

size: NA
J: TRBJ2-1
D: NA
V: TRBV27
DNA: TGTGCCAGCAGTTTACGGGAGCCCTACAATGAGCAGTTCTTC
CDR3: CASSLREPYNEQFF

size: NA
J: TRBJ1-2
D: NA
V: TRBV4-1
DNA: TGCGCCAGCCGGGACATCATCTATGGCTACACCTTC
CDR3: CASRDIIYGYTF

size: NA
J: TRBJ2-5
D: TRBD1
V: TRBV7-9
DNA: TGTGCCAGCAGCGCGGGACAGGGGGCCTACCAAGAGACCCAGTACTTC
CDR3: CASSAGQGAYQETQYF

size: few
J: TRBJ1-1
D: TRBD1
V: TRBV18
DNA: TGTGCCAGCTCACCTCTTCAGGGGGGAGCTTTCTTT
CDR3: CASSPLQGGAFF

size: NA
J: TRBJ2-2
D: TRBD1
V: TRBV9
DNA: TGTGCCAGCAGCGCGGGACAGTACACCGGGGAGCTGTTTTTT
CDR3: CASSAGQYTGELFF

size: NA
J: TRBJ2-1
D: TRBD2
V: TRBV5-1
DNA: TGCGCCAGCAGCCTACCGCCGGGAGGCCAGGATGAGCAGTTCTTC
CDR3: CASSLPPGGQDEQFF

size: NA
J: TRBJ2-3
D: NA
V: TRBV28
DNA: TGTGCCAGCATACGGCAGGGAACAGATACGCAGTATTTT
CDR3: CASIRQGTDTQYF

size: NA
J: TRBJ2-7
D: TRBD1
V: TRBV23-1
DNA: TGCGCCAGCACCCAGGGGGTAGCTAGTAACGAGCAGTACTTC
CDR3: CASTQGVASNEQYF

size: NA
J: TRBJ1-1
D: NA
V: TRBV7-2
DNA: TGTGCCAGCAGCTTACAGGGAATCGTCACTGAAGCTTTCTTT
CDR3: CASSLQGIVTEAFF

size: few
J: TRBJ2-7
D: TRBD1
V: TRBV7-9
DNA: TGTGCCAGCAGCTTAGGACAGGGGGTCTACGAGCAGTACTTC
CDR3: CASSLGQGVYEQYF

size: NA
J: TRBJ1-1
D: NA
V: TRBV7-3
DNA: TGTGCCAGCAGCGGTACCGGGACACAGCTTGAAGCTTTCTTT
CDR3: CASSGTGTQLEAFF

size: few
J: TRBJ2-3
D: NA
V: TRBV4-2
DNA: TGTGCCAGCAGCCAATGGGCGGGGAGCACAGATACGCAGTATTTT
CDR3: CASSQWAGSTDTQYF

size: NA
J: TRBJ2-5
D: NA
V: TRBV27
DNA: TGTGCCAGCAGTTTCAGTTACCAAGAGACCCAGTACTTC
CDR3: CASSFSYQETQYF

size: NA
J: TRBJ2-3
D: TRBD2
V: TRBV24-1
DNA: TGTGCCACCAGCTCGAGGGGACTAGCGGCAAGCACAGATACGCAGTATTTT
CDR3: CATSSRGLAASTDTQYF

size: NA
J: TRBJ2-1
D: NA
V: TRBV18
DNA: TGTGCCAGCTCACAGGGGTGGGAGCAGTTCTTC
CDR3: CASSQGWEQFF

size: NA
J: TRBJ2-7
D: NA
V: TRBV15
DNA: TGTGCCACCAGCCTCCGGGCCCAGGGCTACGAGCAGTACTTC
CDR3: CATSLRAQGYEQYF

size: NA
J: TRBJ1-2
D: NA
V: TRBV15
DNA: TGTGCCACCAGCAGAGTTTCGATGGGCCCGGGGGGCTACACCTTC
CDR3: CATSRVSMGPGGYTF

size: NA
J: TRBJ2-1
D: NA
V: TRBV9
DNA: TGTGCCAGCAGCTCCCGACTAGGAAAGTTCTTC
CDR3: CASSSRLGKFF

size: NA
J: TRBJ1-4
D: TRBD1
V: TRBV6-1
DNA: TGTGCCAGCAGTGACTGGACAGGGCGAGCAACTAATGAAAAACTGTTTTTT
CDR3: CASSDWTGRATNEKLFF

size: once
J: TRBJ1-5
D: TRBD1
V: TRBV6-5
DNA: TGTGCCAGCAGTTACAGGGGGCCACAGCCCCAGCATTTT
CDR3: CASSYRGPQPQHF

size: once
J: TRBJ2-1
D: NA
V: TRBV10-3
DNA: TGTGCCATCAGTCCCGAAACGGGTGAGCAGTTCTTC
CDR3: CAISPETGEQFF

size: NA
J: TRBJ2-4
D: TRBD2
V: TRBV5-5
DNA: TGTGCCAGCAGCGCTCCGGCGGGGGGCGTCCTAGCCAAAAACATTCAGTACTTC
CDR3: CASSAPAGGVLAKNIQYF

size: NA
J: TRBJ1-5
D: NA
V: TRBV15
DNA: TGTGCCACCAGCACTACAGGTTGGCAGCCCCAGCATTTT
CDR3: CATSTTGWQPQHF

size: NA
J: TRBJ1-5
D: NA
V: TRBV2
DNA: TGTGCCAGCAGTGATCGACAGATAAGCAATCAGCCCCAGCATTTT
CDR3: CASSDRQISNQPQHF

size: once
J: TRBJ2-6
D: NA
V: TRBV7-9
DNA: TGTGCCAGCAGCTCCCGGACAGCGACAGGGACTTACGGGGCCAACGTCCTGACTTTC
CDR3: CASSSRTATGTYGANVLTF

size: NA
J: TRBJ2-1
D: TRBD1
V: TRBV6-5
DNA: TGTGCCAGCGCTCTCCGAGACAGGGCCTACAATGAGCAGTTCTTC
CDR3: CASALRDRAYNEQFF

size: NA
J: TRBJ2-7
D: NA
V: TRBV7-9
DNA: TGTGCCAGCAGCCCCACAGGGTGGGAGCAGTACTTC
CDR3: CASSPTGWEQYF

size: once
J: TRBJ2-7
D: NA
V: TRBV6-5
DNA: TGTGCCAGCAGGGCCATCTACGAGCAGTACTTC
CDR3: CASRAIYEQYF